The 8 T cell receptor beta chains presented below share a single source sample, sequenced in a study of vaccination and CD4 T cells after COVID-19. The Oncomine TCR Beta short-read assay was applied to DNA of cultured CD4+ T cells. Via MiXCR, TCRdb re-called the PCR reads, giving one row per CDR3 protein. The sample comprises 20,000 to 25,000 distinct CDR3 sequences, around 50% of which are singletons, and roughly 9% rests with the top ten. Sample treatment: approximately 11-day PBMC culture with coronavirus spike peptide pools or control peptides (ViraFEST assay). No antigen has been assigned to these receptors. Sequences were obtained from CD4+ T cells from blood, cultured in vitro. The source is a human donor who had recovered from COVID-19.

This chain links TRBV27 with TRBJ1-2, with 10 bases matching TRBD1. J gave up 7 bases and V 5 bases, and 7 bases lay outside the gene matches. CDR1 MNHEY and CDR2 SMNVEV come from the germline V gene (reference sequence). This CDR3 spans 14 amino acids. In DNA form, the CDR3 reads TGTGCCAGCAGTCCGACAGGGGGCGCGAGTGGCTACACCTTC. Amino acids: CASSPTGGASGYTF.

The CDR3 region is CATRDLNTGELFF. In DNA form, the CDR3 reads TGTGCCACCCGAGACCTGAACACCGGGGAGCTGTTTTTT. This rearrangement joins TRBV10-3 to TRBJ2-2; D unclear. Germline CDR1 reads ENHRY; CDR2 reads SYGVKD. V was clipped by 10 bases and J by 1 base, with 10 bases between them. The CDR3 is made up of 13 amino acids.

This clonotype came up a few times. The rearrangement uses TRBV7-8 and TRBJ2-1, with a possible D match to TRBD2 (5 bases). This CDR3 is built from 14 residues. Germline V lookup: CDR1 SGHVS, CDR2 FQNEAQ. Trimming removed 5 bases from V and 4 bases from J, with 12 bases in between. The DNA for the CDR3 is TGTGCCAGCAGCCCCCGGGAAACTTACAATGAGCAGTTCTTC. Its translation: CASSPRETYNEQFF.

The chain has TRBV2 and TRBJ2-7; 9 bases fit TRBD2. The germline V gene has CDR1 SNHLY and CDR2 FYNNEI. With V trimmed by 1 base and J by 6 bases, 7 bases remained unmatched. CDR3 length: 15 amino acids. Here the CDR3 DNA reads TGTGCCAGCAGTGAAGTGTCGCGGGAGGGTACCGAGCAGTACTTC. This gives the protein CASSEVSREGTEQYF.

The chain carries TRBV20-1 and TRBJ2-5; tentatively, D is TRBD1 (5 bases). Trimming pared 5 bases from V and 4 bases from J, leaving 14 bases between. Germline CDR1 reads DFQATT; CDR2 reads SNEGSKA (reference sequence). This CDR3 is built from 13 residues. CDR3 sequence: CSAPKQGVETQYF. Here the CDR3 DNA reads TGCAGTGCTCCAAAGCAGGGCGTAGAGACCCAGTACTTC.

The chain recombines TRBV10-3 with TRBJ2-3, with D unclear. The CDR3 has 12 residues. Between the trimmed V and J ends, which lost 10 bases and 4 bases, there was a span of 12 bases. Looked up from germline, CDR1 is ENHRY and CDR2 is SYGVKD. This CDR3 reads CATRPGPDTQYF. CDR3 in DNA: TGTGCCACCCGTCCGGGCCCAGATACGCAGTATTTT.

This clonotype is medium-sized (0.01 to 0.1%) in the sample. The CDR3 is CSARGPDRIDQPQHF. The CDR3 DNA sequence: TGCAGTGCTAGGGGCCCCGACAGGATAGACCAGCCCCAGCATTTT. The gene calls are TRBV20-1 and TRBJ1-5, with D perhaps TRBD1 (6 bases). The CDR3 totals 15 residues. Looked up from germline, CDR1 is DFQATT and CDR2 is SNEGSKA (reference sequence). The V gene lost 3 bases and the J gene lost 7 bases, with 19 bases spanning the gap.

The V and J genes are TRBV19 and TRBJ2-4, with TRBD1 matching 7 bases. V dropped 2 bases and J dropped 0; count of bases not matched to a gene: 7. Germline V lookup: CDR1 LNHDA, CDR2 SQIVND (reference sequence). The CDR3 is 17 amino acids. The CDR3 DNA reads TGTGCCAGTAGTATATCAGGGGGTCTTGTAGCCAAAAACATTCAGTACTTC. Its translation is CASSISGGLVAKNIQYF.